This T cell receptor beta chain was retrieved from a study of identical twins listed by TCRdb under 2016. About the investigation overall: To test whether fetal clonotypes persist, this study deep-sequenced TCR alpha and beta repertoires from monozygotic twins, from unrelated adults of various ages, and from cord blood. Replicate twin experiments were performed at different times using different library preparation protocols to rule out contamination. The paper's findings and limits, for the study overall: Out-of-frame TCR alpha sharing in monozygotic twins was systematically underestimated by recombination models, whereas sharing between unrelated individuals was in agreement with the recombination models. The excess sharing between twins in beta out-of-frame sequences was weaker because fewer shared sequences reduced the signal-to-noise ratio. Zero-insertion analyses could be partly confounded by invariant T cells such as MAIT and iNKT, although diverse VJ usage argued against such confounding for most clonotypes. Compared with coincidental sharing between unrelated individuals, an excess of low generation-probability sequences was observed among out-of-frame TCR alpha sequences shared between twins. Fewer insertions were carried by abundant cord blood beta clonotypes, a similar but weaker trend appeared in young adult naive repertoires, and no such trend appeared in memory repertoires. Because the same donors could not be followed over many years, the conclusions depended on cross-sectional statistical analysis.

Receptor libraries were prepared by 5' RACE. Data came from an Illumina HiSeq 2000. A universal primer binding site was introduced by template switching, and a unique molecular identifier was present in the final cDNA, enabling accurate counting of TCR cDNA molecules. Specific primers in the conserved constant-segment region were used to synthesize first-strand cDNA for TCR alpha and beta chains. Each cDNA library was double barcoded, with a SMART-Mk sample barcode plus Illumina barcodes, to control for contamination. TruSeq adapter sequences along with Illumina sample barcodes were introduced in two successive PCR steps. The Illumina HiSeq platform was used with custom primers to sequence TCR alpha and beta cDNA libraries. For the original study's pipeline: Unique molecular identifiers were extracted from raw reads with MiGEC, and CDR3 positions were determined with MiXCR. For each individual, recombination models were inferred using an EM algorithm with the repgenHMM and IGoR tools. Shared clonotypes were analyzed with the tcR package in R, and sharing was normalized by the product of cloneset sizes. To study raw recombination without the effects of thymic and clonal selection, out-of-frame nonproductive sequences were analyzed. The public reads were quality trimmed at Q25 with fastp and then assembled into clones with MiXCR by TCRdb, keeping productive beta chains. Each CDR3 protein appears once, grouped with its most common genes and DNA. These V and J calls originate from TCRdb's pipeline instead of the authors' own analysis. The sample data list about 890,000 distinct CDR3 sequences, and around an eighth of these were observed just once. The ten biggest clones cover around 1.5% of the sample.

Every donor was a healthy Caucasian. Three pairs of female monozygotic twins, all aged about 18 to 30 years, were included in the twin cohort. Peripheral blood mononuclear cells were the source from which RNA for the TCR libraries was isolated. This clonotype was counted only a few times. Its specific antigen is unknown. Within one base of it there is no much larger clone, and no base qualities were kept. From the cysteine through the phenylalanine, the CDR3 covers 18 amino acids. CDR3 DNA is the only sequence kept; it has 54 bases, read in frame from the first base. V is cut by 5 bases and J by 0 bases, and the space between the germline ends is 20 bases. CDR1 and CDR2 are drawn from the germline V gene (reference sequence): SGHAT, FQDESV. This same sample was also taken into another study, of yellow fever vaccine responses in identical twins. The second paper states: According to the authors, the vaccine-induced T cell response in identical twins seemed to be partly convergent and partly specific to each individual. Focusing on identical twins, the study followed the T cell clones that responded to the vaccine, and did so with precision.

This receptor was identified in a young woman in good health. Sequencing was performed on PBMCs. Recombination joined TRBV11-1 with TRBJ2-1; a tentative D call is TRBD2 (6 bases match). The bases read TGTGCCAGCAGCCCGAGCGGCTTCGGAGGGAGCTCCTACAATGAGCAGTTCTTC. It specifies CASSPSGFGGSSYNEQFF. Supplemented by the reference TRBV11-1 and TRBJ2-1 proteins around the CDR3, the complete variable domain is EAEVAQSPRYKITEKSQAVAFWCDPISGHATLYWYRQILGQGPELLVQFQDESVVDDSQLPKDRFSAERLKGVDSTLKIQPAELGDSAMYLCASSPSGFGGSSYNEQFFGPGTRLTVL.